One and the same sample provided the 27 T cell receptor beta chains below, sequenced in a study of blood T cell dynamics during melanoma immunotherapy (dated by TCRdb to the early 2020s). What this sample's time point label stands for: pre-treatment baseline. The method behind the library was the immunoSEQ multiplex PCR assay. Here the immuneACCESS table is served through TCRdb, limited to in-frame sequences with V and J called. Missing clones are a known gap in these copies; in checked studies unresolved V genes cover under half, and the rest lacks a known reason. The sample table holds more than 5,000 clones, of which 87% were seen once. The ten most abundant clones make up around 3.3% of the sample. Sequencing used blood, obtained from a patient treated with checkpoint blockade. Receptors were obtained from a human donor with melanoma.

The chain recombines TRBV5-1 with TRBJ2-7; 13 bases are a match to TRBD2. This CDR3 is 16 amino acids long. In germline, CDR1 is SGHRS, CDR2 YFSETQ. V gave up 2 bases and J gave up 7 bases; unmatched junction bases: 9. This CDR3 reads CASSLGGTSGVWEQYF. In DNA form, the CDR3 reads TGCGCCAGCAGCTTAGGTGGGACTAGCGGGGTGTGGGAGCAGTACTTC.

The chain employs TRBV19 and TRBJ2-7; the match to TRBD2 covers 13 bases. Germline V CDR1 and CDR2: LNHDA, SQIVND (reference sequence). The CDR3 has 14 amino acids. The V and J ends lost 7 bases and 7 bases, in that order; junction bases with no gene match: 7. The chain's CDR3 is CASNGLAGEHEQYF. Here the CDR3 DNA reads TGTGCCAGTAACGGACTAGCGGGAGAGCATGAGCAGTACTTC.

The V gene is TRBV7-6, the J gene TRBJ2-1; 7 bases match TRBD2. Germline loops: CDR1 SGHVS, CDR2 FNYEAQ. Losses at the gene ends were 5 bases for V and 6 bases for J; bases not matched to a gene: 13. The CDR3 length is 16 residues. DNA of the CDR3: TGTGCCAGCAGCCCACCCCCGCGGACTAGTGTCAATGAGCAGTTCTTC. This codes for CASSPPPRTSVNEQFF.

The rearrangement joins TRBV28 to TRBJ1-2; D remains unclear. The length of the CDR3 is 12 residues. Trimming removed 4 bases from V and 4 bases from J, with 7 bases in between. Germline V lookup: CDR1 MDHEN, CDR2 SYDVKM. The CDR3 loop is CASSSGGYGYTF. As DNA, the CDR3 is TGTGCCAGCAGTTCGGGTGGCTATGGCTACACCTTC.

The rearrangement links TRBV28 to TRBJ1-3; D gene uncertain. The germline gives CDR1 MDHEN, CDR2 SYDVKM. The CDR3 length is 15 residues. Deletions cut 6 bases from V and 3 bases from J, with 15 bases between. The CDR3 sequence is CASRLDPRLGNTIYF. The CDR3 DNA follows: TGTGCCAGCAGACTGGACCCTAGACTTGGAAACACCATATATTTT.

The rearrangement joins TRBV28 to TRBJ1-1; TRBD1 agrees at 9 bases. The CDR3 spans 15 residues. V shed 5 bases and J 6 bases; nucleotides not matched to a gene: 10. Germline CDR1 reads MDHEN; CDR2 reads SYDVKM. The CDR3 DNA is TGTGCCAGCAGTGAGTGGGACAGGGATTCGTCTGAAGCTTTCTTT. It yields the protein CASSEWDRDSSEAFF.

V and J are TRBV7-9 and TRBJ1-4; 9 bases map to TRBD1. The J segment lost 4 bases and the V segment lost 5 bases, leaving 2 bases of the junction unmatched. The CDR3 is made up of 14 amino acids. CDR1 is SEHNR, CDR2 FQNEAQ, per germline (reference sequence). The chain's CDR3 is CASSRDRVNEKLFF. CDR3 sequence (DNA): TGTGCCAGCAGCCGGGACAGGGTTAATGAAAAACTGTTTTTT.

This clone was counted a few times. J is TRBJ1-5 and V is TRBV19; no reliable D call. The germline gives CDR1 LNHDA, CDR2 SQIVND (reference sequence). The ends were cut back, 5 bases at V and 1 base at J, with 12 bases in the middle. The CDR3 is 15 residues long. CDR3 DNA: TGTGCCAGTAGTCAAAACCCGGGGAGCAATCAGCCCCAGCATTTT. As protein: CASSQNPGSNQPQHF.

The chain joins TRBV10-3 to TRBJ2-5; 11 nucleotides align to TRBD1. CDR1 ENHRY and CDR2 SYGVKD come from the germline V gene. V was clipped by 7 bases and J by 5 bases; unmatched bases: 9. The CDR3 spans 15 residues. CDR3 loop: CAINPGQGALETQYF. In nucleotides, the CDR3 is TGTGCCATCAACCCCGGACAGGGGGCTCTGGAGACCCAGTACTTC.

The CDR3, as DNA: TGTGCCAGTGGTCCGCGGACTAGCGGGACGGGTTATCCTACCACAGATACGCAGTATTTT. It specifies CASGPRTSGTGYPTTDTQYF. The V gene is TRBV19, the J gene TRBJ2-3, with 12 bases lining up with TRBD2. Per germline, CDR1 LNHDA and CDR2 SQIVND (reference sequence). Trimming removed 8 bases from V and 2 bases from J; junction bases left unmatched: 20. This CDR3 contains 20 residues.

This clone was picked up one time. This sequence joins TRBV5-1 and TRBJ2-7; D gene unclear. V was clipped by 0 bases and J by 3 bases, with 4 bases between them. The CDR3 is 12 residues long. Germline assignment: CDR1 SGHRS and CDR2 YFSETQ. The chain's CDR3 is CASSLDNYEQYF. CDR3 sequence (DNA): TGCGCCAGCAGCTTGGACAACTACGAGCAGTACTTC.

V is TRBV29-1 and J is TRBJ1-1; TRBD1 is a possible D gene (6 bases). This CDR3 comprises 12 residues. Germline assignment: CDR1 SQVTM and CDR2 ANQGSEA. The V end lost 6 bases, the J end lost 5 bases, and 13 bases lay between the germline ends. The chain's CDR3 is CSVGQWETEAFF. The CDR3 coding sequence is TGCAGCGTAGGACAGTGGGAAACTGAAGCTTTCTTT.

This clone occurred a few times. V is TRBV19 and J is TRBJ1-2; a weak D match, TRBD1 (6 bases). In germline, CDR1 is LNHDA, CDR2 SQIVND (reference sequence). The germline V and J ends were trimmed by 7 bases and 8 bases, with 23 bases remaining between them. The CDR3 has 15 residues. The CDR3 protein is CASTSGGGKLGGYTF. The DNA for the CDR3 is TGTGCCAGTACCTCCGGAGGGGGTAAATTAGGAGGCTACACCTTC.

This chain links TRBV11-2 with TRBJ2-1, with TRBD2 identical over 11 bases. Germline CDR1 SGHAT, CDR2 FQNNGV. The J segment lost 4 bases and the V segment lost 3 bases, leaving 2 bases of the junction unmatched. This CDR3 contains 15 residues. CDR3 in amino acids: CASSLTSGTYNEQFF. The CDR3 nucleotides are TGTGCCAGCAGCTTGACTAGCGGGACATACAATGAGCAGTTCTTC.

This chain connects TRBV5-1 to TRBJ2-7; unclear D gene. CDR3 size: 14 residues. Deletions cut 6 bases from V and 6 bases from J, with 19 bases between. Germline V gene lookup returns CDR1 SGHRS and CDR2 YFSETQ. CDR3 coding DNA: TGCGCCAGCACTCCCGACGCGGTTATCCTCGAGCAGTACTTC. Encoded protein: CASTPDAVILEQYF.

J is TRBJ1-5 and V is TRBV30; tentatively, D is TRBD1 (5 bases). CDR3 length: 12 residues. Germline assignment: CDR1 GTSNPN and CDR2 SVGIG (reference sequence). V lost 5 bases and J lost 4, with 9 bases in between. The CDR3 DNA is TGTGCCTGGGGCTCAGGGAATCAGCCCCAGCATTTT. It specifies CAWGSGNQPQHF.

The rearrangement uses TRBV18 and TRBJ2-5; TRBD1 matches 8 bases. In germline, CDR1 is KGHSH, CDR2 LQKENI. The CDR3 runs to 14 residues. J was trimmed by 4 bases and V by 3 bases; bases with no gene match: 4. The CDR3 DNA is TGTGCCAGCTCACCCAGGACAGGGCGAGAGACCCAGTACTTC. It is translated as CASSPRTGRETQYF.

The chain is built from TRBV29-1 and TRBJ1-2; D might be TRBD1 (5 bases). Deletions cut 4 bases from V and 5 bases from J, with 14 bases between. CDR3 length: 13 amino acids. Germline assignment: CDR1 SQVTM and CDR2 ANQGSEA. In DNA, the CDR3 is TGCAGCGTTGTGTCAGGGATCAAGTATGGCTACACCTTC. It codes for CSVVSGIKYGYTF.

The rearrangement uses TRBV6-1 and TRBJ2-7, with D unclear. Deletions cut 4 bases from V and 0 bases from J, with 7 bases between. Looked up from germline, CDR1 is MNHNS and CDR2 is SASEGT. The length of the CDR3 is 13 residues. CDR3 protein: CASSVEFSYEQYF. As DNA, the CDR3 is TGTGCCAGCAGTGTCGAATTCTCCTACGAGCAGTACTTC.

The CDR3, as DNA: TGTGCCAGCAGCTTGGGACAGAATGAAAAACTGTTTTTT. It yields the protein CASSLGQNEKLFF. J is TRBJ1-4 and V is TRBV5-6, with D possibly TRBD1 on 5 matching bases. V dropped 0 bases and J dropped 5 bases, with 5 bases sitting between them. The CDR3 extends over 13 amino acids. Germline V lookup: CDR1 SGHDT, CDR2 YYEEEE.

The chain is built from TRBV11-3 and TRBJ2-7; TRBD1 might be the D (6 bases). Germline CDR1 reads SGHNT; CDR2 reads YENEEA. The ends were cut back, 3 bases at V and 4 bases at J, with 10 bases in the middle. The CDR3 has 13 amino acids. The CDR3 DNA follows: TGTGCCAGCAGCTTTGGACAGACTTACGAGCAGTACTTC. Translating gives CASSFGQTYEQYF.

The chain combines TRBV7-9 with TRBJ2-3, with D possibly TRBD2 on 7 matching bases. V shed 7 bases and J shed 2 bases, with 16 bases lying between them. CDR1 is SEHNR and CDR2 is FQNEAQ in the germline V gene (reference sequence). The CDR3 sequence is 15 residues long. The CDR3 protein is CASTPAGANTDTQYF. As DNA, the CDR3 is TGTGCCAGCACCCCCGCGGGGGCAAACACAGATACGCAGTATTTT.

This chain connects TRBV9 to TRBJ2-1, with 13 bases lining up with TRBD2. There are 16 residues in the CDR3. V trimming: 3 bases; J trimming: 7 bases; junction bases outside the gene matches: 7. CDR1 is SGDLS and CDR2 is YYNGEE in the germline V gene. The CDR3 DNA sequence: TGTGCCAGCAGCGCCAAGACTAGCGGGGGGACTAATGAGCAGTTCTTC. Translating gives CASSAKTSGGTNEQFF.

The chain has TRBV7-9 and TRBJ2-5, with 9 bases aligning to TRBD2. Germline CDR1 reads SEHNR; CDR2 reads FQNEAQ (reference sequence). The CDR3 spans 18 residues. With V trimmed by 2 bases and J by 9 bases, 19 bases remained unmatched. As DNA, the CDR3 is TGTGCCAGCAGCTTATACCCCGGGGAGCGGGGGGCCCGAACGTCCCAGTACTTC. Residues: CASSLYPGERGARTSQYF.

The chain combines TRBV5-1 with TRBJ1-3; D not resolved. The CDR3 covers 18 residues. The germline V gene encodes CDR1 SGHRS and CDR2 YFSETQ. V was shortened by 4 bases and J by 0 bases, with 20 bases between the two germline ends. The CDR3, as DNA: TGCGCCAGCAGCCCAAGTACCTTTGAGGCGAACTCTGGAAACACCATATATTTT. Its protein is CASSPSTFEANSGNTIYF.

The chain employs TRBV9 and TRBJ1-2; tentative D call: TRBD1 (5 bases). Trimming shortened V by 3 bases and J by 7 bases, and 13 bases separated the two germline ends. CDR3 length equals 13 residues. CDR1 and CDR2 (germline): SGDLS, YYNGEE. The CDR3 sequence: CASSAGTLPGYTF. In nucleotides, the CDR3 is TGTGCCAGCAGCGCCGGGACCCTTCCTGGCTACACCTTC.

This chain uses TRBV7-2 with TRBJ1-5; D is unresolved. There are 13 residues in the CDR3. Germline-derived CDR1 and CDR2 are SGHTA and FQGNSA. V was shortened by 4 bases and J by 5 bases, with 9 bases between the two germline ends. CDR3 protein: CASSSDGDQPQHF. The CDR3 DNA reads TGTGCCAGCAGCTCTGACGGTGATCAGCCCCAGCATTTT.